A selection of T cell receptor beta chains follows, all from one sample in a study of blood T cell repertoires in COVID-19. Method: immunoSEQ multiplex PCR; TCRdb's copy keeps in-frame clones and lacks some. Found here are about 240,000 clones, about 80% of them singletons; the top ten hold roughly a tenth. The sample taken for sequencing was peripheral blood. The receptors here all came from a woman older than 75 with acute or convalescent COVID-19. CDR3s include the opening cysteine and the closing phenylalanine or tryptophan. Size is stated for part of the rows, as once, few or many counts, or as a class when the clone is expanded.

V	size	J	CDR3
TRBV2	NA	TRBJ1-5	CASSEASNQPQHF
TRBV6-1	NA	TRBJ1-1	CASSDTQGAFF
TRBV4-1	once	TRBJ2-1	CASSHFIQSGGYNEQFF
TRBV3-1/TRBV3-2	once	TRBJ1-2	CASSQLGQGASGYTF
TRBV4-1	NA	TRBJ1-2	CASSQRGFGGYTF
TRBV10-1	NA	TRBJ1-3	CASTDRYSGNTIYF
TRBV13	NA	TRBJ2-1	CASSSDRATYNEQFF
TRBV2	NA	TRBJ2-3	CASSETRGVDTQYF
TRBV5-1	NA	TRBJ1-5	CASSLTSGGNQPQHF
TRBV5-1	NA	TRBJ2-7	CASSYYPRTRDRDYEQYF
TRBV6-5	few	TRBJ2-7	CASRTSGGSYEQYF
TRBV7-9	NA	TRBJ2-5	CASSPLTSGGRETQYF
TRBV27	NA	TRBJ1-2	CASSRSGIGYTF
TRBV2	NA	TRBJ1-1	CASSARREGTEAFF
TRBV5-1	NA	TRBJ1-5	CASSLGGGGDQPQHF
TRBV7-2	NA	TRBJ2-1	CASLTSGGASNEQFF
TRBV28	few	TRBJ2-7	CASRTPGSSGEQYF
TRBV5-6	NA	TRBJ1-4	CASSFAGANEKLFF
TRBV28	NA	TRBJ1-2	CASSPRTGFSGYTF
TRBV7-9	NA	TRBJ1-1	CASSPRTEAFF
TRBV12-3/TRBV12-4	NA	TRBJ1-5	CASSSALTQHF
TRBV7-2	few	TRBJ1-5	CASSLESGYQPQHF
TRBV7-6	NA	TRBJ2-2	CASSENRGPTGELFF
TRBV20-1	NA	TRBJ2-2	CSAIEGAGTGELFF
TRBV6-5	NA	TRBJ1-3	CASSYSIESGNTIYF
TRBV19	NA	TRBJ1-6	CASRENNSPLHF
TRBV19	NA	TRBJ2-2	CASQGPRGATGELFF
TRBV18	once	TRBJ1-1	CASSHGRAGSSTEAFF